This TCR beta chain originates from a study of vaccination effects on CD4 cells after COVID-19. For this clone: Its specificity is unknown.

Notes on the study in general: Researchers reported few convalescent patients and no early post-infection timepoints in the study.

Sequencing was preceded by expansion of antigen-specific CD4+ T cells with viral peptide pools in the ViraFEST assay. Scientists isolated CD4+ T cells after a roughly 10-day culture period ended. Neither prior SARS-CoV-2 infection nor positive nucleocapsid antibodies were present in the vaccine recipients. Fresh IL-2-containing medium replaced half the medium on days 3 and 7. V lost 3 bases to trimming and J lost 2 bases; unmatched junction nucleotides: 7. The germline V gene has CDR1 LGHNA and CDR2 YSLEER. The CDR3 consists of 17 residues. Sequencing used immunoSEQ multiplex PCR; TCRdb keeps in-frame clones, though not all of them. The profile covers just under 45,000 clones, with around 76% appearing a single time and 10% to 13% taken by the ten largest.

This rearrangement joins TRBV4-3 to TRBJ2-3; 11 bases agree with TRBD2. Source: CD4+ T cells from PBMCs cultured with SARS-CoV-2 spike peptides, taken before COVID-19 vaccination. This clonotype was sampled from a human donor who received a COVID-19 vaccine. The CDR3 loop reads CASSQALAGGDTDTQYF. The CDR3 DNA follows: TGCGCCAGCAGCCAGGCTCTAGCGGGGGGTGACACAGATACGCAGTATTTT.